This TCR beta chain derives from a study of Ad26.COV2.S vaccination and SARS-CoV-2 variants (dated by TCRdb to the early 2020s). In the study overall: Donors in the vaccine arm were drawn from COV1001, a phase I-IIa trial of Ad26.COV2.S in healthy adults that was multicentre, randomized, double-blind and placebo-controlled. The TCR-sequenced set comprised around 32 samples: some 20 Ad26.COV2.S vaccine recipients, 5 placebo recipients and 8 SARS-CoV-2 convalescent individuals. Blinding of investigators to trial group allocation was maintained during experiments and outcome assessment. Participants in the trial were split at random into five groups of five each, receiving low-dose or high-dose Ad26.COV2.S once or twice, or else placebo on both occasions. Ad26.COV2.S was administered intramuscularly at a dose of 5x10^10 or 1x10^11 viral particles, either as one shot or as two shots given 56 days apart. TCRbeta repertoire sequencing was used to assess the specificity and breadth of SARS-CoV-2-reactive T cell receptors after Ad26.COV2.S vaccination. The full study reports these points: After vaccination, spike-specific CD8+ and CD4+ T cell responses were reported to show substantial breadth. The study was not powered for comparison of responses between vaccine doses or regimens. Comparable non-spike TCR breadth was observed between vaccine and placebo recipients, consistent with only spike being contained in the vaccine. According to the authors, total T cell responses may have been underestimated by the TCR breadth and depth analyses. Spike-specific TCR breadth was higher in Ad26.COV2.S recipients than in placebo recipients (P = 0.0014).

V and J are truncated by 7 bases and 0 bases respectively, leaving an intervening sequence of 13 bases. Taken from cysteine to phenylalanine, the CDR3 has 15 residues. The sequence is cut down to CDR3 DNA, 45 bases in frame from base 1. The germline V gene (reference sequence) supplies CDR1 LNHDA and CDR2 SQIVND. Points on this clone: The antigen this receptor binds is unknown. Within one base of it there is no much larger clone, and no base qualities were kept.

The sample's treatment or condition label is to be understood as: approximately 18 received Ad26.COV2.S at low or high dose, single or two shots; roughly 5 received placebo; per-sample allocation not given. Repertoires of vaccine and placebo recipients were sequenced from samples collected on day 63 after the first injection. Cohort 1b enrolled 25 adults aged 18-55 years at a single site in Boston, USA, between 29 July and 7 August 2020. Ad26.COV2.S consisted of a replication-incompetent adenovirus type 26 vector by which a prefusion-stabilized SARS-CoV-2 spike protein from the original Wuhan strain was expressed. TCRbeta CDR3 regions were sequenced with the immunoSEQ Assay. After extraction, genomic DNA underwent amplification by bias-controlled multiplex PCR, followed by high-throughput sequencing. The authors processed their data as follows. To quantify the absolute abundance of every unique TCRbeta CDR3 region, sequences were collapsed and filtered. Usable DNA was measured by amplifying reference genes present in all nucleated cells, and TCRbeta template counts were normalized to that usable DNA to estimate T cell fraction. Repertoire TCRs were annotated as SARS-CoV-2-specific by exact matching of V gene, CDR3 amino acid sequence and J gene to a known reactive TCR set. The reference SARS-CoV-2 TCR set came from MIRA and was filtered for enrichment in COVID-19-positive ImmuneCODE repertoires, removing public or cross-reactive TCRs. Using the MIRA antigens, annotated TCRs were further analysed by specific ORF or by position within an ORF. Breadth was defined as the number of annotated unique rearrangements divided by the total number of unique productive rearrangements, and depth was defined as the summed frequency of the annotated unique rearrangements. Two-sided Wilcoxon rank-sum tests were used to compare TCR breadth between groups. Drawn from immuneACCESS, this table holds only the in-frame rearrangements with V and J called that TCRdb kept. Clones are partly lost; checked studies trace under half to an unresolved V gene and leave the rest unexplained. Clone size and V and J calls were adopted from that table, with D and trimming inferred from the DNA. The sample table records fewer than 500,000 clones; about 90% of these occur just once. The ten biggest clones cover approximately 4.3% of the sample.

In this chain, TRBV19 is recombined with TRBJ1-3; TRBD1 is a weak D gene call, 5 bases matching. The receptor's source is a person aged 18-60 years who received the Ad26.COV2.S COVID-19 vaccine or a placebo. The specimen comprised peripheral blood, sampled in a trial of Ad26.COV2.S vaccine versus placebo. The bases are TGTGCCAGTACCCTGGGACGGACCTCTGGAAACACCATATATTTT. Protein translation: CASTLGRTSGNTIYF.